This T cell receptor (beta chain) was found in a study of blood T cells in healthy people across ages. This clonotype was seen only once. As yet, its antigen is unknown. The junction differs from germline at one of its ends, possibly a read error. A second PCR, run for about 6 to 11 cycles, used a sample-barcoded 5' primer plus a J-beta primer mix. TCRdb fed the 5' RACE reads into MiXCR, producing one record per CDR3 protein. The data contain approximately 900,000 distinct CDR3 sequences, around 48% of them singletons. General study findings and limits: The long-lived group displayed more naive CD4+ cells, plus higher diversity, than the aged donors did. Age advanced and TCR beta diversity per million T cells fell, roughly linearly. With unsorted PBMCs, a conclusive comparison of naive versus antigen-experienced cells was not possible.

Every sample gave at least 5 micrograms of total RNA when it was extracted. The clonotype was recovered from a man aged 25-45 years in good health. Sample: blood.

This CDR3 is CSARFARSSHNSPPHF. The CDR3 DNA follows: TGCAGTGCTAGATTCGCCAGGAGCTCCCATAATTCACCCCCCCACTTT. The chain employs TRBV20-1 and TRBJ1-6; D uncertain. Germline CDR1 is DFQATT and CDR2 is SNEGSKA (reference sequence). The CDR3 is 16 amino acids.